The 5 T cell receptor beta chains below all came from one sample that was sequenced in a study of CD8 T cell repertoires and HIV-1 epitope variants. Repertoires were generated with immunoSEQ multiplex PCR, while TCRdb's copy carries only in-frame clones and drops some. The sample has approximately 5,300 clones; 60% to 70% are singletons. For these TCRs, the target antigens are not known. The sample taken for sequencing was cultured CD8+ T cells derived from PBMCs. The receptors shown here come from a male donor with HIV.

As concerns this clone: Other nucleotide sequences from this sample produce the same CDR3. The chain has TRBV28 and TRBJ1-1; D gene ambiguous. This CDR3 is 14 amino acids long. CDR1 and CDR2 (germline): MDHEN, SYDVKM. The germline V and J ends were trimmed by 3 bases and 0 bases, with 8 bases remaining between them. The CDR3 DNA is TGTGCCAGCAGTTTCTCGGAGATGAACACTGAAGCTTTCTTT. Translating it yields CASSFSEMNTEAFF.

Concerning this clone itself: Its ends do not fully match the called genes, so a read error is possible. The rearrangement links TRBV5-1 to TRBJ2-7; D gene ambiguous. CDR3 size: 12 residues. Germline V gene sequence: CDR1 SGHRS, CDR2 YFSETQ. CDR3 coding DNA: TGTGCCAGCAGCTTCGCCGAGTACGAGCAGTACTTC. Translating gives CASSFAEYEQYF.

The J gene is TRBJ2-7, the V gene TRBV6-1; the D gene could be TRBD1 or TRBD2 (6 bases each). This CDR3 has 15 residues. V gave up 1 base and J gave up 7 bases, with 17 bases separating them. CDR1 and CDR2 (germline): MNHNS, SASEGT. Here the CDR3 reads CASSEDGGGMWEQYF. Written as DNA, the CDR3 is TGTGCCAGCAGTGAAGATGGAGGGGGGATGTGGGAGCAGTACTTC.

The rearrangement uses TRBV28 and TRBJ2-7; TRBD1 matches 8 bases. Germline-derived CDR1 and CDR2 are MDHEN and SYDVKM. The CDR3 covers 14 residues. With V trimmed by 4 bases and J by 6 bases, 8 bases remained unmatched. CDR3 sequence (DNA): TGTGCCAGCAGTTCATCGGACAGGGTCGGCGAGCAGTACTTC. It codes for CASSSSDRVGEQYF. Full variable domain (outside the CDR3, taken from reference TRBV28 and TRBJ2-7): DVKVTQSSRYLVKRTGEKVFLECVQDMDHENMFWYRQDPGLGLRLIYFSYDVKMKEKGDIPEGYSVSREKKERFSLILESASTNQTSMYLCASSSSDRVGEQYFGPGTRLTVT.

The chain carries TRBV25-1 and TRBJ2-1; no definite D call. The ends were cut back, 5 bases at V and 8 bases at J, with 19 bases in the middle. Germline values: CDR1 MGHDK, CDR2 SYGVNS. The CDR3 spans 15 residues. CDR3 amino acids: CASSPSFGNTYEQFF. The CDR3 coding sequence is TGTGCCAGCAGTCCCTCCTTTGGTAATACATATGAGCAGTTCTTC.